The 23 T cell receptor beta chains below were found in one sample sequenced in a study of cytomegalovirus exposure and HLA in healthy donors. The primer mix had 60 Vbeta and 13 Jbeta primers. The method was immunoSEQ multiplex PCR; TCRdb's version includes in-frame clones alone and lacks a portion of them. The repertoire holds approximately 150,000 clones, with 77% as singletons. Sequencing was carried out using PBMCs. These receptor sequences come from a woman aged 60-75 years in good health and CMV-seronegative.

This sequence joins TRBV5-4 and TRBJ2-3, with TRBD2 matching 7 bases. This CDR3 spans 15 amino acids. Looked up from germline, CDR1 is SGHNT and CDR2 is YYREEE (reference sequence). The J segment lost 1 base and the V segment lost 0 bases, leaving 2 bases of the junction unmatched. Here the CDR3 reads CASSLATSGTDTQYF. The CDR3 nucleotides read TGTGCCAGCAGCTTGGCTACTAGCGGCACAGATACGCAGTATTTT.

The V call is TRBV25-1, the J call TRBJ2-7; D gene ambiguous. Looked up from germline, CDR1 is MGHDK and CDR2 is SYGVNS. Trimming took off 3 bases at V and 5 bases at J, with 11 bases between the two ends. This CDR3 has 13 residues. CDR3 bases: TGTGCCAGCAGTGACGGCGGAGCCCACGAGCAGTACTTC. It yields the protein CASSDGGAHEQYF.

The DNA for the CDR3 is TGCAGCGTTGTCTCCCAGGCCACCTATGGCTACACCTTC. Translated, it gives CSVVSQATYGYTF. The J gene is TRBJ1-2, the V gene TRBV29-1, with unresolved D. Looked up from germline, CDR1 is SQVTM and CDR2 is ANQGSEA. Trimming shortened V by 4 bases and J by 4 bases, and 13 bases separated the two germline ends. The CDR3 has 13 residues.

The gene calls are TRBV27 and TRBJ1-2; no clear D gene. The V gene's germline CDR1 is MNHEY and CDR2 SMNVEV (reference sequence). V dropped 3 bases and J dropped 3 bases, with 8 bases sitting between them. The CDR3 has 13 amino acids. CDR3 sequence reads: CASSFVSDYGYTF. Here the CDR3 DNA reads TGTGCCAGCAGTTTTGTGTCGGACTATGGCTACACCTTC.

The rearrangement joins TRBV19 to TRBJ1-3, with D hard to call. This CDR3 contains 12 residues. Trimming took off 10 bases at V and 0 bases at J, with 7 bases between the two ends. Looked up from germline, CDR1 is LNHDA and CDR2 is SQIVND (reference sequence). The CDR3 protein is CATHSSGNTIYF. Here the CDR3 DNA reads TGTGCCACCCATAGCTCTGGAAACACCATATATTTT.

This rearrangement joins TRBV19 to TRBJ2-1; the match to TRBD2 covers 12 bases. Germline CDR1 reads LNHDA; CDR2 reads SQIVND (reference sequence). Trimming at V came to 5 bases and at J to 6 bases, leaving 8 bases not matched to a gene. The CDR3 has 16 amino acids. CDR3 protein: CASSVGGLAGLNEQFF. The DNA for the CDR3 is TGTGCCAGTAGTGTGGGGGGACTAGCGGGCCTCAATGAGCAGTTCTTC.

This clone is a singleton in its sample. The rearrangement joins TRBV5-1 to TRBJ1-2; D not resolved. The V end lost 3 bases, the J end lost 2 bases, and 2 bases lay between the germline ends. Looked up from germline, CDR1 is SGHRS and CDR2 is YFSETQ. The CDR3 extends over 11 amino acids. The CDR3 bases are TGCGCCAGCAGCTCAAACTATGGCTACACCTTC. Translated: CASSSNYGYTF.

V is TRBV11-2 and J is TRBJ2-6; TRBD1 matches at 7 bases. The CDR3 length is 16 residues. V lost 1 base to trimming and J lost 4 bases; unmatched junction nucleotides: 4. Per germline, CDR1 SGHAT and CDR2 FQNNGV. CDR3 nucleotide sequence: TGTGCCAGCAGCTTAGCAACAGGGGTCGGGGCCAACGTCCTGACTTTC. Its translation is CASSLATGVGANVLTF.

In its sample, this clone was seen once. V and J are TRBV7-9 and TRBJ2-7, with TRBD1 identical over 7 bases. V was pared by 5 bases and J by 4 bases, with 8 bases of the junction left unmatched. CDR3 length equals 14 residues. CDR1 is SEHNR and CDR2 is FQNEAQ in the germline V gene (reference sequence). The CDR3 coding sequence is TGTGCCAGCAGCCTCGACAGGGTTCCTTACGAGCAGTACTTC. The encoded protein is CASSLDRVPYEQYF.

V gene TRBV6-5 combines with J gene TRBJ2-5; perhaps TRBD1 as D (5 bases). Germline lookup yields CDR1 MNHEY and CDR2 SVGAGI. The V gene lost 4 bases and the J gene lost 5 bases, with 11 bases spanning the gap. The CDR3 consists of 13 residues. CDR3 sequence reads: CASSLQEKETQYF. CDR3 nucleotides: TGTGCCAGCAGTTTACAGGAAAAGGAGACCCAGTACTTC.

J is TRBJ2-3 and V is TRBV5-1, with 9 bases fitting TRBD1. Unmatched junction bases numbered 8, after V lost 2 bases and J lost 4 bases. The CDR3 length is 16 residues. Germline V gives CDR1 SGHRS, CDR2 YFSETQ. The DNA for the CDR3 is TGCGCCAGCAGCTTTTCCGGGACAGGGAGCGCAGATACGCAGTATTTT. Protein sequence: CASSFSGTGSADTQYF.

V and J are TRBV11-3 and TRBJ2-2; the D gene is possibly TRBD2 (5 bases). Germline CDR1 reads SGHNT; CDR2 reads YENEEA. The CDR3 is 14 residues long. Trimming took off 5 bases at V and 6 bases at J, with 13 bases between the two ends. The CDR3 here is CASSPFEGPGELFF. The CDR3 DNA reads TGTGCCAGCAGCCCCTTTGAGGGCCCCGGGGAGCTGTTTTTT.

The gene calls are TRBV6-4 and TRBJ1-6; the match to TRBD1 covers 10 bases. The J segment lost 9 bases and the V segment lost 6 bases, leaving 8 bases of the junction unmatched. Germline V gene lookup returns CDR1 MRHNA and CDR2 SNTAGT. The CDR3 has 15 residues. The CDR3 DNA reads as TGTGCCAGCAGCCTAAACGGACAGGGGGGTTCACCCCTCCACTTT. Translating gives CASSLNGQGGSPLHF.

The chain joins TRBV9 to TRBJ2-1; D gene ambiguous. CDR1 is SGDLS and CDR2 is YYNGEE in the germline V gene. The V and J ends lost 0 bases and 12 bases respectively, with 10 bases between them. This CDR3 has 12 amino acids. As DNA, the CDR3 is TGTGCCAGCAGCGTAGCTCTAGAGGCGCAGTTCTTC. This gives the protein CASSVALEAQFF.

The gene calls are TRBV15 and TRBJ2-1; 9 bases align to TRBD2. Germline V CDR1 and CDR2: LNHNV, YYDKDF (reference sequence). The CDR3 is 16 amino acids. V was pared by 0 bases and J by 9 bases, with 9 bases of the junction left unmatched. CDR3 in DNA: TGTGCCACCAGCAGAGATCCTAGCGGGATTGGTCTTGAGCAGTTCTTC. It yields the protein CATSRDPSGIGLEQFF.

CDR3 in DNA: TGTGCCAGCAGTGCAATCCCTGCTGGACAGTCTTATTCTGGGGCCAACGTCCTGACTTTC. Translating it yields CASSAIPAGQSYSGANVLTF. The V call is TRBV6-4, the J call TRBJ2-6, with D possibly being TRBD1 (6 bases). Trimming took 4 bases from V and 1 from J, leaving 23 bases between them. The CDR3 contains 20 residues. Per the germline V gene, CDR1 is MRHNA and CDR2 is SNTAGT.

DNA of the CDR3: TGTGCCAGCAGCGTCTCAGGGATTAATGAAAAACTGTTTTTT. Residues: CASSVSGINEKLFF. The chain links TRBV5-4 to TRBJ1-4, with D possibly being TRBD1 (5 bases). This CDR3 is 14 amino acids long. Trimming took 4 bases from V and 4 from J, leaving 11 bases between them. CDR1 SGHNT and CDR2 YYREEE come from the germline V gene (reference sequence).

The V and J genes are TRBV5-1 and TRBJ2-5; 7 bases line up with TRBD1. Germline CDR1 reads SGHRS; CDR2 reads YFSETQ. J lost 4 bases, V lost 4 bases, and 7 bases had no gene match. This CDR3 spans 14 amino acids. CDR3 nucleotide sequence: TGCGCCAGCAGCGCGCCGACAGGGATAGAGACCCAGTACTTC. This encodes CASSAPTGIETQYF.

The rearrangement uses TRBV21-1 and TRBJ1-3; the table's D call, TRBD1, has no DNA check behind it. TRBV21-1 is classified as a pseudogene. The CDR3 has 17 residues. CDR3 in amino acids: CASSPTLTGGFGNTIYF. The CDR3 DNA is TGTGCCAGCAGCCCCACCCTGACAGGAGGCTTTGGAAACACCATATATTTT.

The chain couples TRBV7-8 to TRBJ2-5, with 15 bases matching TRBD2. This CDR3 has 17 residues. Germline lookup yields CDR1 SGHVS and CDR2 FQNEAQ. V dropped 5 bases and J dropped 5; count of bases not matched to a gene: 9. CDR3 in DNA: TGTGCCAGCAGCCGAGGGACTAGCGGGAGGAGTGTGGAGACCCAGTACTTC. Residues: CASSRGTSGRSVETQYF.

The gene calls are TRBV12-5 and TRBJ2-1; 10 nucleotides agree with TRBD2. The germline V gene has CDR1 LGHNT and CDR2 FRNRAP. The CDR3 spans 17 residues. Trimming at V came to 4 bases and at J to 7 bases, leaving 13 bases not matched to a gene. CDR3 sequence reads: CASGSPSGSRFKNEQFF. The CDR3 DNA follows: TGTGCTAGTGGTTCCCCTAGCGGGAGTAGGTTCAAGAATGAGCAGTTCTTC.

The chain joins TRBV4-1 to TRBJ1-3, with TRBD1 matching over 7 bases. The V and J ends lost 1 base and 4 bases, in that order; junction bases with no gene match: 4. Looked up from germline, CDR1 is MGHRA and CDR2 is YSYEKL. The CDR3 is 15 residues long. The DNA of the CDR3 is TGCGCCAGCAGCCAAGCTCAGGGGGGCGGAAACACCATATATTTT. Its protein is CASSQAQGGGNTIYF.

The rearrangement joins TRBV30 to TRBJ2-1, with 9 bases identical to TRBD1. Germline V gene sequence: CDR1 GTSNPN, CDR2 SVGIG (reference sequence). The CDR3 totals 12 residues. V was clipped by 0 bases and J by 12 bases; unmatched bases: 3. The CDR3 reads CAWSVGQGGQFF. The DNA for the CDR3 is TGTGCCTGGAGTGTGGGACAGGGAGGGCAGTTCTTC.